This record covers a single T cell receptor beta chain. The data were obtained in a study of blood T cell repertoires in COVID-19. Study-wide background: COVID-19 samples collected from the United States, Italy and Spain covered acute and convalescent phases. Nucleic acid was either cDNA or gDNA, and it came from T cells, B-cell-depleted T cells, or PBMCs.

Germline values: CDR1 GTSNPN, CDR2 SVGIG (reference sequence). The CDR3 extends over 15 amino acids. Trimming cost V 4 bases and J 3 bases, with 15 bases left between them. Some clones are missing from TCRdb's copy, which holds only in-frame ones; the method was immunoSEQ multiplex PCR. There are 500,000 to 600,000 clones in the sample; roughly nine tenths occur only once, and roughly 8% lies in the top ten. Recruited during active infection, patients (from Seattle) were subsequently followed longitudinally. The TCR sequence derives from a woman aged 45 to 65 with COVID-19, enrolled during active disease. The chain has TRBV30 and TRBJ2-2; a possible D gene is TRBD1 (5 bases). Material for sequencing was peripheral blood. CDR3 sequence: CAWTLRGAYTGELFF. CDR3 bases: TGTGCCTGGACTCTGCGTGGGGCATACACCGGGGAGCTGTTTTTT.